This TCR beta chain was documented in a study of cytomegalovirus exposure and HLA in healthy donors (dated by TCRdb to 2015 to 2018). With regard to the full study: An earlier analysis of roughly 630 of the donors reported roughly 270 Gb of sequence data and around 110 million unique TCR beta sequences from about 179 million T cells. Along with the approximately 620-subject first cohort, a separate validation cohort of about 110 different subjects was used. To decide whether each TCR beta V gene segment behaved as functional or pseudogenic, an earlier analysis of nearly 600 of the donors relied on high-throughput TCR beta sequencing. The study used immunosequencing to profile the T cell repertoires of 666 subjects and linked those repertoires to cytomegalovirus serostatus. Alongside the repertoire data, information on donor age, sex, ethnicity and CMV serostatus was compiled. Among about 390 genotyped donors of the cohort, an average of roughly 240,000 unique TCR beta nucleotide sequences were sequenced per donor, about a sixth of them non-productive. Every discovery cohort repertoire had been produced on one sequencing platform. A later analysis re-analyzed previously published TCR beta repertoires from several hundred donors and added high-resolution HLA genotyping to study TCR occurrence patterns. Among the approximately 420 genotyped donors, 81% belonged to the genetic ancestry cluster associated with self-reported Caucasian donors. A later genetic analysis used genome-wide SNP genotypes for about 55% of the 666 donors, treating that subset as a discovery cohort. Typing coverage differed by locus: A, B, C, DRB1 and DQB1 were typed in about 629-640 donors, DQA1 in approximately 520, DPA1 in some 570, and DPB1 in approximately 450. The aim of the study was to test whether cataloging public T cell receptors could identify signatures of past pathogen exposure. HLA typing included class I and class II loci at four-digit resolution. Several DR-DQ haplotypes were handled as single units for association and clustering because linkage in the cohort was strong. Roughly 300 gigabases of sequencing data and 91 million or so unique TCR sequences made up an early release that covered 500 to 700 HLA-typed donors. The later analysis used no new phenotypic data to find candidate immune exposures, relying instead on TCR beta sequences and their occurrence across donors. High-throughput TCR immunosequencing, statistical association of individual TCRs with disease status, and machine learning were combined to predict cytomegalovirus infection status. The paper as a whole reports these results and caveats: Three of the identified cytomegalovirus-associated TCR beta chains were confirmed in vitro to be specific for cytomegalovirus antigens. Correlated functional status among segregating V segments might reflect linkage disequilibrium, but an unknown experimental factor could not be ruled out. For the cohort, immune exposure information was limited to CMV serostatus. A later analysis associated 15,000 to 20,000 TCR beta sequences with specific HLA alleles at a false discovery rate of 0.05. According to a later analysis, most CMV-associated TCR beta chains appeared to be HLA-restricted, and the HLA associations seemed to be driven largely by CMV exposure. According to a later analysis, TCR association rates differed among HLA loci, with DRB1 alleles showing the most associated TCRs and HLA-C alleles showing the fewest. The cohort was sequenced for TCR beta chains only, and without alpha or paired-chain data the features that could be detected were limited. Strong co-occurrence of HLA alleles, especially DR and DQ, made assigning TCR associations to individual alleles difficult. In an earlier analysis of some 540 of the donors, most TCR beta V segments appeared in productive rearrangements about 87% or about 30% of the time, broadly matching IMGT annotations. In a later analysis, several top co-occurrence clusters were reported to appear linked to parvovirus B19, influenza, CMV and Epstein-Barr virus. A further reported finding was that TCR beta sequences accurately predicted the HLA-A and HLA-B alleles for most subjects in the first cohort. HLA typing was unavailable for some donors at each locus, so association tests used only the typed subset. According to a later genetic analysis, donors in an Asian-associated ancestry cluster had fewer N-insertions in productive TCRs than the approximately 670-donor mean. Some IMGT-functional V segments, including TRBV6-2 and TRBV6-3, could not be distinguished by the 87-base-pair reads and were therefore excluded. Roughly uniform sequencing depth across donors was assumed in presence/absence analyses, although this assumption may not hold. The authors suggested that the approach could potentially be extended to other disease states and immunological phenotypes. The classifier was reported to diagnose cytomegalovirus status with high specificity and sensitivity in both the original cohort and the validation cohort. While some public TCRs were present in many individuals, most TCR sequences turned up only very rarely across donors. In the study, 150 to 200 TCR beta chains were listed as associated with cytomegalovirus. In a later analysis, HLA-associated TCR beta chains were found to be more clonally expanded and to have lower generation probabilities than equally common non-associated chains. Because counts were too low, more than 15 rarely observed V segments, including chromosome 9 orphons, were left out of the earlier analysis of several hundred of the donors. In a later genetic analysis, a missense DCLRE1C variant was associated with V-gene and J-gene trimming of TCR beta chains, and the association was replicated in an independent cohort. A cluster of highly shared sequence variants was judged likely to be a technical artifact of the sequencing pipeline.

Libraries were made using the immunoSEQ multiplex PCR assay. The multiplex PCR relied on a mix of 60 forward primers for TCR Vbeta segments and 13 reverse primers for TCR Jbeta segments. The CDR3 region of rearranged TCR beta genes was amplified from genomic DNA with a multiplex PCR assay. Amplified TCR beta libraries were sequenced as 87-base-pair reads on the Illumina HiSeq System. Per the original workflow: Across the roughly 670 repertoires, a later analysis counted approximately 83 million unique TCR beta chains, 8.5 million to 12 million of which were shared by at least two donors. To remove PCR and sequencing errors, raw reads were error-corrected and collapsed into unique sequences using a nearest-neighbor algorithm that merged closely related sequences. Alignment of CDR3 sequences to IMGT reference sequences was used to assign V, D and J gene segments. For a sequence to be retained, a match of at least six nucleotides to both a V gene segment and a J gene segment was required. Rearrangements were classified as productive when the CDR3 lacked stop codons and remained in frame with V and J, and all other rearrangements were classified as non-productive. Following IMGT convention, CDR3 was defined as the stretch from the second conserved V-encoded cysteine up to the conserved J-encoded phenylalanine. Sequences without an unambiguous match to a single V gene segment were excluded from the earlier analysis of over 500 of the donors. An earlier analysis of 500 to 600 of the donors classified V segments as functional when productive rearrangements were above 56.7% and as segregating when the standard deviation between donors was above 5%. To diagnose cytomegalovirus status from the catalog of TCR beta chain sequences, a statistical classification framework was built. A later analysis assigned V and J genes by comparing TCR nucleotide sequences with IMGT/GENE-DB human TR gene sequences. Using the TCRdist pipeline, a later analysis assigned CDR3 sequences along with most-parsimonious VDJ recombination scenarios. In a later analysis, each TCR beta chain was defined by its CDR3 amino acid sequence together with its V-gene family, and reads lacking a unique V-gene family were excluded. As a way to deal with suspected cross-contamination and a sequencing artifact, a later analysis dropped 450 to 600 nucleotide sequences that were highly shared and had low generation probability. In a later analysis, a clonal expansion index for each public chain was calculated from normalized within-repertoire ranks of inferred template counts. In a later analysis, generation probabilities were computed with a VDJ recombination model fitted to out-of-frame rearrangements, and the resulting probabilities were checked against IGoR. A later analysis scored TCR-TCR, TCR-HLA and TCR-CMV co-occurrence with hypergeometric tests, applying a repertoire-size bias correction to TCR pairs. In a later analysis, false discovery rates were estimated by permuting HLA or CMV assignments 20 times. In a later analysis, co-occurring TCRs were grouped with DBSCAN, and TCRdist sequence similarity was added when clustering was performed within HLA-allele-positive subsets. Repertoires with fewer than 30,000 or more than 120,000 public chains, plus five repertoires with anomalous nucleotide sharing, were excluded from co-occurrence clustering. Not all clones reach the TCRdb copy of this immuneACCESS table, which keeps in-frame sequences only. Checked studies attribute under half of the gap to unresolved V genes and leave the rest unexplained. The DNA was the basis for D and trimming; V, J and clone size are from that table. The sample table holds more than 95,000 clones, of which more than 60% were seen once. 2.1% of the sample is taken by the ten largest.

Spanning cysteine to phenylalanine, the CDR3 consists of 13 amino acids. Only CDR3 DNA remains: 39 bases, in frame from the first base. V is cut by 7 bases and J by 4 bases, and the space between the germline ends is 14 bases. Per the germline V gene, MNHEY is the CDR1 and SVGAGI is the CDR2. Details on this clone: No cognate antigen has been identified for it. Nothing much larger sits one base from this clone, and base qualities are not available.

The cohort comprised fewer than 750 healthy bone marrow donors. At the time of sampling, all cohort members were nominally healthy, though unrecorded immune exposures were likely present. The donor tested CMV seronegative, placing the donor among the 300 to 400 seronegative members of the cohort. Every donor gave a peripheral blood sample, and the peripheral blood mononuclear cells from that sample were used for TCR beta sequencing. The Qiagen DNeasy Blood Extraction Kit was used to extract genomic DNA from the blood cell samples. Here the chain combines TRBV6-5 and TRBJ2-7; 5 matching bases give a weak D call of TRBD2. The receptor comes from a man aged 25-40 years in good health and CMV-seronegative. Source material: PBMCs. CDR3 region: CASTTPRAYEQYF. The DNA reads TGTGCCAGCACCACCCCGCGGGCGTACGAGCAGTACTTC.